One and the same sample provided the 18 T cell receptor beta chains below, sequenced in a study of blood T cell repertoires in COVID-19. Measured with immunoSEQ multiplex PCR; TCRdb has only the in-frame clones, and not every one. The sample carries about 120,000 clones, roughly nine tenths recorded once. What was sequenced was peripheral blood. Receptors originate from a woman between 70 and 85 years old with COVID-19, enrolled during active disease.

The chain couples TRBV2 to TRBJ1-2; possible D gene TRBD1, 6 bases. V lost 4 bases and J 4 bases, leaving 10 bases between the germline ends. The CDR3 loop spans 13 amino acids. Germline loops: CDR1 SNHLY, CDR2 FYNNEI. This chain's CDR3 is CASSVGQTYGYTF. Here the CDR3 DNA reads TGTGCCAGCAGTGTTGGACAGACCTATGGCTACACCTTC.

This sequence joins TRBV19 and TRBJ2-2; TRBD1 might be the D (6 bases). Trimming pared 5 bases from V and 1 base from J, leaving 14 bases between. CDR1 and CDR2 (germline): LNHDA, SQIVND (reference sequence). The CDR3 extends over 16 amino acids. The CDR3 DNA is TGTGCCAGTAGTCTGCCCGTACAGGGGAACACCGGGGAGCTGTTTTTT. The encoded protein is CASSLPVQGNTGELFF.

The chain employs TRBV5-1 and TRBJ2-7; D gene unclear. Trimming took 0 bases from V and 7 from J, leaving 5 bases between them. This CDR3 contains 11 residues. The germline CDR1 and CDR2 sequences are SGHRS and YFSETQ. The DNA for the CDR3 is TGCGCCAGCAGCTTGGGGCCTGAGCAGTACTTC. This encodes CASSLGPEQYF.

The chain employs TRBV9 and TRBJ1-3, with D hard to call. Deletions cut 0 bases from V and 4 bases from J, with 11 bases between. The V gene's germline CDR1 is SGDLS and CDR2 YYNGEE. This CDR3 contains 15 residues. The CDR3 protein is CASSVEAEVGNTIYF. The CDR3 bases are TGTGCCAGCAGCGTAGAGGCGGAAGTCGGAAACACCATATATTTT.

CDR3 in DNA: TGTGCCAGCACCTCGGGACTAGCGGGGGGCCGCGAGCAGTTCTTC. Residues: CASTSGLAGGREQFF. The chain recombines TRBV6-5 with TRBJ2-1; TRBD2 agrees at 15 bases. The length of the CDR3 is 15 residues. The junction had 8 bases not matched to a gene; V was cut back by 7 bases and J by 10 bases. From germline, CDR1 is MNHEY and CDR2 SVGAGI.

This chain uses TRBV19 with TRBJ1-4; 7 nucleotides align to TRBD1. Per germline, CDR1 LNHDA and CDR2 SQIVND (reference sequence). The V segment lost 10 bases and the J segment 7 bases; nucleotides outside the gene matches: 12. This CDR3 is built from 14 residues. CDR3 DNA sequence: TGTGCCACGGGAACAGGGGTTTCAAGTGAAAAACTGTTTTTT. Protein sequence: CATGTGVSSEKLFF.

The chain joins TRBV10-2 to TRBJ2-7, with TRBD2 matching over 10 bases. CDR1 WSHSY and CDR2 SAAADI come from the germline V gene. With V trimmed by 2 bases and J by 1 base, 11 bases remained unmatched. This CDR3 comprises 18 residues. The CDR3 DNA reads TGCGCCAGCAGTGAGGGTGTAGCGGGGGGCTTTTTTTCCTACGAGCAGTACTTC. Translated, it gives CASSEGVAGGFFSYEQYF.

The CDR3 sequence: CASSVRIGQNTEAFF. In DNA, the CDR3 is TGTGCCAGCAGTGTCCGGATCGGACAGAACACTGAAGCTTTCTTT. The genes are TRBV28 and TRBJ1-1, with D perhaps TRBD1 (5 bases). Germline assignment: CDR1 MDHEN and CDR2 SYDVKM. V lost 5 bases and J lost 1, with 14 bases in between. The CDR3 consists of 15 residues.

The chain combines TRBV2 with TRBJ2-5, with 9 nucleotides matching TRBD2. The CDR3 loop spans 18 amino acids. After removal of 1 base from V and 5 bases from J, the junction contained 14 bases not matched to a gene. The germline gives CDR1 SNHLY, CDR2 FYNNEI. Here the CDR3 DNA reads TGTGCCAGCAGTGAAGAGAGGGCTAGCGGGGAGGGAAGGGAGACCCAGTACTTC. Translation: CASSEERASGEGRETQYF.

Here the CDR3 reads CASSFFEGAKPLHF. The DNA of the CDR3 is TGTGCCAGCAGTTTTTTTGAGGGGGCAAAACCCCTCCACTTT. This chain uses TRBV28 with TRBJ1-6; TRBD1 agrees at 7 bases. The CDR3 covers 14 residues. Germline V lookup: CDR1 MDHEN, CDR2 SYDVKM. V dropped 3 bases and J dropped 12; count of bases not matched to a gene: 8.

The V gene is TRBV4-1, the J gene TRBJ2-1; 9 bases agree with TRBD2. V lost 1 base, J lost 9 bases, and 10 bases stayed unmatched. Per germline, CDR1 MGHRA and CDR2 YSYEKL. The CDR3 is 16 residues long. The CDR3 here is CASSQGVVAGVGEQFF. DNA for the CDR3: TGCGCCAGCAGCCAAGGGGTCGTAGCGGGGGTAGGTGAGCAGTTCTTC.

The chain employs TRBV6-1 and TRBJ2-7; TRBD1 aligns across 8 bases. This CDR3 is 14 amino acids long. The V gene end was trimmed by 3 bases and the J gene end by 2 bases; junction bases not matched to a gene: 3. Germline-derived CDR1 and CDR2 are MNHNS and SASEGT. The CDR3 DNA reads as TGTGCCAGCAGTGATCTACAGGGGGCCTACGAGCAGTACTTC. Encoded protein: CASSDLQGAYEQYF.

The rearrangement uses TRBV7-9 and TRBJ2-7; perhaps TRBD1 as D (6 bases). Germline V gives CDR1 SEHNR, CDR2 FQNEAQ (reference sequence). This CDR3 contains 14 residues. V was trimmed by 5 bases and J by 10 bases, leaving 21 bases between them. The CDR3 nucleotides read TGTGCCAGCAGCCCGTTGACAGGAATGTTTGGACAGTACTTC. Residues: CASSPLTGMFGQYF.

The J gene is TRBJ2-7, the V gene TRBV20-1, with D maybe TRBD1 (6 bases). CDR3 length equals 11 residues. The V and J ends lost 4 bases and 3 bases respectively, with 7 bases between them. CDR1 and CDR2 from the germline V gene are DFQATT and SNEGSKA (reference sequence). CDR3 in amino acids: CSATGDYEQYF. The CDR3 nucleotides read TGCAGTGCTACAGGGGACTACGAGCAGTACTTC.

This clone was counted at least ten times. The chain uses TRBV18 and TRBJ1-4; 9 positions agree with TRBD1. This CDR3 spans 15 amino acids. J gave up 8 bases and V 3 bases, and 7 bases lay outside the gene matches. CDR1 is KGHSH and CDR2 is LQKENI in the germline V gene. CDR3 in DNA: TGTGCCAGCTCACCGTCGGGACAGGGAACAGAAAAACTGTTTTTT. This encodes CASSPSGQGTEKLFF. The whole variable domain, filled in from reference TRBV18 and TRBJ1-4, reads NAGVMQNPRHLVRRRGQEARLRCSPMKGHSHVYWYRQLPEEGLKFMVYLQKENIIDESGMPKERFSAEFPKEGPSILRIQQVVRGDSAAYFCASSPSGQGTEKLFFGSGTQLSVL.

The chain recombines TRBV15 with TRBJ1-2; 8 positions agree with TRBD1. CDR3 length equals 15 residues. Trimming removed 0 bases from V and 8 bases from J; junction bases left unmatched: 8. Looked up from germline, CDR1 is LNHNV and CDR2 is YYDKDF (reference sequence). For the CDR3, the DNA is TGTGCCACCAGCAGAGACCAGACAGGGGCGGGGGGCTACACCTTC. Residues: CATSRDQTGAGGYTF.

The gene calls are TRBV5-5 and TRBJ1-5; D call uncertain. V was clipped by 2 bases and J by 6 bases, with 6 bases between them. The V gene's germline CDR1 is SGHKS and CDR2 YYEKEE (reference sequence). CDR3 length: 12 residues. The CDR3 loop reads CASSFDSQPQHF. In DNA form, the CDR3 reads TGTGCCAGCAGCTTTGATAGTCAGCCCCAGCATTTT.

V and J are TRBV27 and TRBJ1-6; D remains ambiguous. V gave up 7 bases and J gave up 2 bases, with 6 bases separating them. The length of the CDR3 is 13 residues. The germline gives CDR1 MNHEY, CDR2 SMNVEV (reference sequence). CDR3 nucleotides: TGTGCCAGCAAGAGTCCCTATAATTCACCCCTCCACTTT. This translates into CASKSPYNSPLHF.